This is a list of T cell receptor beta chains from one sample in a study of cytomegalovirus exposure and HLA in healthy donors. Method: immunoSEQ multiplex PCR; TCRdb's copy keeps in-frame clones and lacks some. The sample yields hundreds of thousands of clones, under 80% seen once. Sequenced input: PBMCs. The receptor set was obtained from a girl aged 2 to 10 in good health and CMV-seronegative. CDR3s include the opening cysteine and the closing phenylalanine or tryptophan. The order of the fields is V gene, J gene, CDR3 protein.

TRBV19	TRBJ2-5	CASSFRGLGETQYF
TRBV6-1	TRBJ1-3	CASSANPGDSGNTIYF
TRBV6-1	TRBJ2-7	CASSEALRGYEQYF
TRBV30	TRBJ1-2	CAWSVQGWGNYGYTF
TRBV6-5	TRBJ2-7	CASNQALYEQYF
TRBV4-2	TRBJ1-2	CASSQDADRSIYGYTF
TRBV7-3	TRBJ1-5	CASSLTADSNQPQHF
TRBV19	TRBJ2-2	CASSWGATGELFF
TRBV5-1	TRBJ1-1	CASSLVGTSTAEAFF
TRBV25-1	TRBJ2-1	CAGRGAGAHYNEQFF